The rows below give T cell receptor beta chains drawn from one sample of a study of early stage breast cancer tumors. Sequenced by immunoSEQ multiplex PCR; TCRdb stores in-frame clones only, minus some. The sample carries about 34,000 clones, roughly 81% recorded once. The sequenced material came from breast tumor tissue. These receptor sequences come from a person under 45 with breast cancer. Both conserved end residues are part of each CDR3. Fields, in order: D gene, clone size, V gene, J gene, CDR3 DNA, CDR3 protein. A D gene is named only where the DNA matches it firmly. Clone size is not always given. Where it is, it says once, few, many or a class for expanded clones.

>TRBD1|NA|TRBV28|TRBJ1-1
TGTGCCAGCAGTTTGGGACAGGGGAACACTGAAGCTTTCTTT
CASSLGQGNTEAFF
>TRBD2|NA|TRBV7-8|TRBJ2-5
TGTGCCAGCAGCCCCCATTGGACTAGCGGGAGGGCGAAGACCCAGTACTTC
CASSPHWTSGRAKTQYF
>NA|few|TRBV19|TRBJ2-6
TGTGCCAGTAGTATAGGAGGGGGCTCTGGGGCCAACGTCCTGACTTTC
CASSIGGGSGANVLTF
>NA|NA|TRBV6-1|TRBJ2-7
TGTGCCAGCAGTGAATTGGGCAGTGTGACCTACGAGCAGTACTTC
CASSELGSVTYEQYF
>NA|NA|TRBV6-1|TRBJ1-2
TGTGCCAGCAATCGACAAGAGAACTATGGCTACACCTTC
CASNRQENYGYTF
>NA|NA|TRBV29-1|TRBJ2-7
TGCAGCGTTGAAAGCATAGACGAGCAGTACTTC
CSVESIDEQYF
>NA|NA|TRBV7-9|TRBJ2-3
TGTGCCAGCAGCTTAGGTTCGGGTTACGCAGATACGCAGTATTTT
CASSLGSGYADTQYF
>TRBD2|NA|TRBV19|TRBJ2-2
TGTGCCAGTAGTATAGAAAACTGGGGTAGCGGGAGCACCGGGGAGCTGTTTTTT
CASSIENWGSGSTGELFF
>TRBD2|NA|TRBV11-2|TRBJ2-6
TGTGCCAGCAGCCACAGAAGGACTAGCGAGAGCTCTGGGGCCAACGTCCTGACTTTC
CASSHRRTSESSGANVLTF
>TRBD2|NA|TRBV6-5|TRBJ2-1
TGTGCCAGCAGTTACTCAGGACTAGCGGCCTACAATGAGCAGTTCTTC
CASSYSGLAAYNEQFF
>TRBD1|NA|TRBV5-1|TRBJ2-7
TGCGCCAGCAGCCACTTGACAGGGGGGGACTCCGAGCAGTACTTC
CASSHLTGGDSEQYF
>TRBD1|NA|TRBV30|TRBJ1-2
TGTGCCTTAAACCGGGACAGGTACTACACCTTC
CALNRDRYYTF
>NA|NA|TRBV18|TRBJ1-1
TGTGCCAGCTCACGCTCCGGGGGCGCGGGGGGTGAAGCTTTCTTT
CASSRSGGAGGEAFF
>TRBD1|NA|TRBV4-2|TRBJ2-3
TGTGCCAGCAGCCAGGAAACTTGGACAGGGTATAGGGGAGATACGCAGTATTTT
CASSQETWTGYRGDTQYF
>TRBD2|NA|TRBV18|TRBJ2-7
TGTGCCAGCTCGGAGGGGACTAGCGGGGCCCCCTACGAGCAGTACTTC
CASSEGTSGAPYEQYF
>NA|NA|TRBV21-1|TRBJ1-1
TGTGCCAGCAGCACTAGACAGGGGGGGACTGAAGCTTTCTTT
CASSTRQGGTEAFF
>TRBD1|NA|TRBV28|TRBJ1-5
TGTGCCAGCCCACCTTTCCTTCCGGGACAGGGGGCGTTTAGCAATCAGCCCCAGCATTTT
CASPPFLPGQGAFSNQPQHF
>TRBD2|NA|TRBV6-5|TRBJ2-5
TGTGCCAGCAGTTACGGGAGGGTCCAAGAGACCCAGTACTTC
CASSYGRVQETQYF
>NA|NA|TRBV30|TRBJ2-1
TGTGCCTGGACCCGAACGAACGGGTGGAATGAGCAGTTCTTC
CAWTRTNGWNEQFF
>NA|NA|TRBV18|TRBJ2-1
TGTGCCAGCTCACCTTCGAGGGGGGAAATCTACAATGAGCAGTTCTTC
CASSPSRGEIYNEQFF
>TRBD1|NA|TRBV9|TRBJ1-2
TGTGCCAGCAGCGTACAAGCCGGACAGGGGGGTTATGGCTACACCTTC
CASSVQAGQGGYGYTF
>NA|NA|TRBV9|TRBJ2-5
TGTGCCAGCAGCGTAGGGACATCGAGAAAGACCCAGTACTTC
CASSVGTSRKTQYF
>TRBD2|NA|TRBV27|TRBJ2-2
TGTGCCAGCAGTCTTTTCGGACTAGCGGGAGTCACAGGCACCGGGGAGCTGTTTTTT
CASSLFGLAGVTGTGELFF
>NA|NA|TRBV5-4|TRBJ2-7
TGTGCCAGCAGGCCCGACGTCACAGTGAGCTACGAGCAGTACTTC
CASRPDVTVSYEQYF
>TRBD1|NA|TRBV27|TRBJ2-7
TGTGCCAGCAGCCGCGACAGGGGGCAATCGGAGGGCTACGAGCAGTACTTC
CASSRDRGQSEGYEQYF
>NA|NA|TRBV4-3|TRBJ1-2
TGCGCCAGCAGCCAAGATTGGAAGGGTGGCTACACCTTC
CASSQDWKGGYTF
>NA|NA|TRBV6-6|TRBJ1-5
TGTGCCAGCAGAGGGGAGGGGAGTTGGTATCAGCCCCAGCATTTT
CASRGEGSWYQPQHF
>NA|once|TRBV25-1|TRBJ1-6
TGTGCCAGCAGTGAAAGGCGGGCAGGGGATAATTCACCCCTCCACTTT
CASSERRAGDNSPLHF
>NA|NA|TRBV11-2|TRBJ2-4
TGTGCCAGCAGCTTAGTCGCGGAGAGCAAAAACATTCAGTACTTC
CASSLVAESKNIQYF
>NA|once|TRBV30|TRBJ2-3
TGTGCCGGGGAAGGCAGGGGCTCCACAGATACGCAGTATTTT
CAGEGRGSTDTQYF
>TRBD1|few|TRBV11-2|TRBJ1-5
TGTGCCAGCAGCTTGGCGGGACAGGGACAGCCCCAGCATTTT
CASSLAGQGQPQHF
>NA|few|TRBV19|TRBJ1-1
TGTGCCACCCAGAAGAATTCGGGCACTGAAGCTTTCTTT
CATQKNSGTEAFF
>TRBD2|NA|TRBV4-2|TRBJ2-2
TGTGCCAGCAGCCAAGATGTTGGCGGGAGGGGTACCGGGGAGCTGTTTTTT
CASSQDVGGRGTGELFF
>NA|once|TRBV18|TRBJ2-2
TGTGCCAGCTCACCACGGGCCGCTCCTGGCGGGGAGCTGTTTTTT
CASSPRAAPGGELFF
>NA|NA|TRBV6-1|TRBJ2-5
TGTGCCAGCAGTGAGCAGAAAGAGACCCAGTACTTC
CASSEQKETQYF
>NA|once|TRBV11-2|TRBJ1-1
TGTGCCAGTCAGTTGCAGGGCGGTGGAGCTTTCTTT
CASQLQGGGAFF
>TRBD2|NA|TRBV7-9|TRBJ2-5
TGTGCCAGCAGCTTACTTCTCGGGAGGCTACAAGAGACCCAGTACTTC
CASSLLLGRLQETQYF
>NA|NA|TRBV30|TRBJ2-3
TGTGCCTGGAGTCGGCGGAGCACAGATACGCAGTATTTT
CAWSRRSTDTQYF
>NA|NA|TRBV7-9|TRBJ1-3
TGTGCCAGCAGCTCGGGGACGGACGGGTGGACCATATATTTT
CASSSGTDGWTIYF
>NA|NA|TRBV15|TRBJ2-3
TGTGCCACCACTGAGGGACGGTCGACCTACACAGATACGCAGTATTTT
CATTEGRSTYTDTQYF
>NA|NA|TRBV19|TRBJ2-1
TGTGCCAGTAGTCCCCGTTGGTGGTCGTTCAATGAGCAGTTCTTC
CASSPRWWSFNEQFF
>NA|NA|TRBV7-2|TRBJ1-5
TGTGCCAGCAGCAGCGGGGTTTATCAGCCCCAGCATTTT
CASSSGVYQPQHF
>NA|NA|TRBV4-3|TRBJ2-1
TGCGCCAGCAGCCAACCATCTCGGGGCAGGGGTGGGAATGAGCAGTTCTTC
CASSQPSRGRGGNEQFF
>NA|NA|TRBV7-2|TRBJ2-7
TGTGCCAGCAGCTTGACAGGTCTCGGGTACGAGCAGTACTTC
CASSLTGLGYEQYF
>TRBD2|NA|TRBV19|TRBJ2-2
TGTGCCAGTAGACGCCTCGGGGCGGGAGTTCCCACCGGGGAGCTGTTTTTT
CASRRLGAGVPTGELFF
>NA|NA|TRBV19|TRBJ2-5
TGTGCCAGTAGCCGTAGTCCTGAAGAGACCCAGTACTTC
CASSRSPEETQYF
>TRBD2|NA|TRBV7-9|TRBJ2-2
TGTGCCAGCAGCTCGGGACTACAAACCGGGGAGCTGTTTTTT
CASSSGLQTGELFF
>NA|NA|TRBV2|TRBJ2-7
TGTGCCAGCAGACTGGACCCCCTCTCCTACGAGCAGTACTTC
CASRLDPLSYEQYF
>NA|NA|TRBV10-3|TRBJ1-1
TGTGCCATCAGTGATAGTGGCAGGGTTAACACTGAAGCTTTCTTT
CAISDSGRVNTEAFF
>NA|NA|TRBV6-5|TRBJ1-5
TGTGCCAGCAGTTTCAGTTATAGCAATCAGCCCCAGCATTTT
CASSFSYSNQPQHF
>NA|NA|TRBV4-3|TRBJ1-3
TGCGCCAGCAGCCAAGGGGGGGCGGCTGGAAACACCATATATTTT
CASSQGGAAGNTIYF
>TRBD1|few|TRBV4-2|TRBJ2-2
TGTGCCAGCAGCCTCGGGACAGAGAGCGGGGAGCTGTTTTTT
CASSLGTESGELFF
>NA|NA|TRBV15|TRBJ1-5
TGTGCCACCAGCAGAGATCGCGCGGCAGCAAAATATAGCAATCAGCCCCAGCATTTT
CATSRDRAAAKYSNQPQHF
>NA|NA|TRBV7-2|TRBJ1-1
TGTGCCAGCAGCTTAGGGGTGGGGAGAACTGAAGCTTTCTTT
CASSLGVGRTEAFF
>NA|NA|TRBV21-1|TRBJ2-3
TGTGCCAGCAGCAAAGGAGCTAGCGGGAGGCATGATACGCAGTATTTT
CASSKGASGRHDTQYF
>TRBD1|NA|TRBV4-3|TRBJ2-3
TGCGCCAGCAGCCTACGGACAGGGACAGTTCAAGATACGCAGTATTTT
CASSLRTGTVQDTQYF